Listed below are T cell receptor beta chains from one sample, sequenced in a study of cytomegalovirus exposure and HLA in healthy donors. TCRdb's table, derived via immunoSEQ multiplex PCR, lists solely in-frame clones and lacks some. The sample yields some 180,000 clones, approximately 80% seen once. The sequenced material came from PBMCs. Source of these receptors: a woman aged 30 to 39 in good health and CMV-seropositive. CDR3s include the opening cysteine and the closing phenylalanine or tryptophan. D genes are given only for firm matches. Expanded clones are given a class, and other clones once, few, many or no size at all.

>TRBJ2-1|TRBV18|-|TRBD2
CASSLTSGGWDEQFF
TGTGCCAGCTCACTCACTAGCGGGGGATGGGATGAGCAGTTCTTC
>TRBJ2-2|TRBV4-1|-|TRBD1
CASSQERTGLVANTGELFF
TGCGCCAGCAGCCAAGAGCGGACAGGTTTAGTAGCGAACACCGGGGAGCTGTTTTTT
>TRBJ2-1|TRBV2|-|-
CASSEGPVGERYNEQFF
TGTGCCAGCAGTGAAGGCCCCGTTGGAGAACGTTACAATGAGCAGTTCTTC
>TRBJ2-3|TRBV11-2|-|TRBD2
CASSLGGGFADTQYF
TGTGCCAGCAGCTTAGGGGGGGGTTTCGCAGATACGCAGTATTTT
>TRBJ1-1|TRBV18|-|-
CASSKLSTGNTEAFF
TGTGCCAGCTCAAAGCTATCCACAGGGAACACTGAAGCTTTCTTT
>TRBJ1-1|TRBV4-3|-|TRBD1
CASSTRGRTEAFF
TGCGCCAGCAGCACGAGGGGGCGAACTGAAGCTTTCTTT
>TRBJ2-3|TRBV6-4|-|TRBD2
CASSGLAGAGDTQYF
TGTGCCAGCAGCGGACTAGCGGGGGCCGGGGATACGCAGTATTTT
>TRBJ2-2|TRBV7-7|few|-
CASSLRQNTGELFF
TGTGCTAGCAGCTTAAGACAGAACACCGGGGAGCTGTTTTTT
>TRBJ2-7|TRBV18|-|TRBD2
CASSPTAVGLGSTYEQYF
TGTGCCAGCTCACCGACAGCCGTAGGACTAGGCTCCACCTACGAGCAGTACTTC
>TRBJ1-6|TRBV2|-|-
CASSVAGDNSPLHF
TGTGCCAGCAGTGTCGCGGGAGATAATTCACCCCTCCACTTT
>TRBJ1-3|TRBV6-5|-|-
CASGTSNSGNTIYF
TGTGCTTCAGGGACTTCGAACTCTGGAAACACCATATATTTT
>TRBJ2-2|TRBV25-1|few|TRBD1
CASSETGQYTGELFF
TGTGCCAGCAGTGAAACGGGACAGTACACCGGGGAGCTGTTTTTT
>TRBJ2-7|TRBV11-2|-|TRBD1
CASSLVRGTGVYEQYF
TGTGCCAGCAGCTTAGTTCGGGGGACAGGGGTCTACGAGCAGTACTTC
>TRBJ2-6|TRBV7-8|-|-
CASSLIQSLSGANVLTF
TGTGCCAGCAGCTTAATACAGTCACTCTCTGGGGCCAACGTCCTGACTTTC
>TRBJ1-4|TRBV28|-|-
CASSSQASNEKLFF
TGTGCCAGCAGTTCTCAGGCTTCTAATGAAAAACTGTTTTTT
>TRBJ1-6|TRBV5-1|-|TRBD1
CASSLAGDRRNSPLHF
TGCGCCAGCAGCTTGGCCGGGGACAGGCGGAATTCACCCCTCCACTTT
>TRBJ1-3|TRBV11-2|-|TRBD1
CASSGGTGNLKNTIYF
TGTGCCAGCAGCGGGGGGACAGGGAATTTGAAAAACACCATATATTTT
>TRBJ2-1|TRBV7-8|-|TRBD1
CASSLRDRANEQFF
TGTGCCAGCAGCCTCCGGGACAGAGCTAATGAGCAGTTCTTC
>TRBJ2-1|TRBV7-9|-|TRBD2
CASSLIGGGEGNGNNEQFF
TGTGCCAGCAGCCTGATCGGCGGGGGGGAAGGCAATGGAAACAATGAGCAGTTCTTC
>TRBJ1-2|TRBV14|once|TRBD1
CASSQALDRGKGYTF
TGTGCCAGCAGCCAAGCCCTGGACAGGGGGAAGGGCTACACCTTC
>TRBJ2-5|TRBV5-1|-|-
CASSLSWGHQETQYF
TGCGCCAGCAGCTTATCCTGGGGCCACCAAGAGACCCAGTACTTC
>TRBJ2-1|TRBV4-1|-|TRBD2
CASSQHPGLAGNNEQFF
TGCGCCAGCAGCCAACACCCGGGACTAGCGGGAAATAATGAGCAGTTCTTC
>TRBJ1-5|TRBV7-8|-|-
CASSRGGDSGNQPQHF
TGTGCCAGCAGTCGTGGGGGCGATTCTGGCAATCAGCCCCAGCATTTT
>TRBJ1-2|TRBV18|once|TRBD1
CASSPGTGHGYTF
TGTGCCAGCTCACCCGGGACAGGGCATGGCTACACCTTC
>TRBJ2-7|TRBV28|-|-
CASSFPASYEQYF
TGTGCCAGCAGTTTCCCCGCTTCCTACGAGCAGTACTTC
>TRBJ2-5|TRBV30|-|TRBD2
CAQGLAGRGIETQYF
TGTGCCCAAGGACTAGCGGGACGGGGGATAGAGACCCAGTACTTC
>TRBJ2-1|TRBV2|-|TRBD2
CASSEPGGLAGREGEQFF
TGTGCCAGCAGTGAACCGGGAGGCCTAGCGGGACGAGAGGGTGAGCAGTTCTTC